These 23 T cell receptor beta chains came from one sample sequenced in a study of OX40 agonist ivuxolimab in advanced cancers. Repertoires were generated with immunoSEQ multiplex PCR, while TCRdb's copy carries only in-frame clones and drops some. The sample shows 30,000 or so clones, about four fifths of them seen only once. Here the sequenced sample was CD4+ or CD8+ T cells sorted from blood, taken in a trial of the OX40 agonist ivuxolimab. These receptors all come from an adult with an advanced solid tumor such as melanoma, head and neck, liver or kidney cancer.

This chain links TRBV6-6 with TRBJ2-5, with TRBD1 matching over 9 bases. TRBJ2-7 matches the DNA end more closely, so the J call is doubtful. Germline CDR1 reads MNHNY; CDR2 reads SVGAGI (reference sequence). There are 14 residues in the CDR3. The DNA for the CDR3 is TGTGCCAGCAGCTCCGGGACAGGGCCCTACGAGCAGTACTTC. Amino acid sequence: CASSSGTGPYEQYF.

The V gene is TRBV27, the J gene TRBJ2-5, with 9 bases fitting TRBD2. CDR1 is MNHEY and CDR2 is SMNVEV in the germline V gene (reference sequence). The CDR3 totals 14 residues. V lost 4 bases and J lost 5; bases outside the gene matches: 5. CDR3 DNA: TGTGCCAGCAGTTCCCTTAGCGGGGGTGAGACCCAGTACTTC. The encoded protein is CASSSLSGGETQYF.

This chain joins TRBV7-6 and TRBJ1-2; TRBD1 aligns across 10 bases. The V segment lost 5 bases and the J segment 5 bases; nucleotides outside the gene matches: 8. This CDR3 has 15 amino acids. The germline gives CDR1 SGHVS, CDR2 FNYEAQ. CDR3 protein: CASSLGTGEEYGYTF. The CDR3, as DNA: TGTGCCAGCAGCCTTGGGACAGGGGAGGAATATGGCTACACCTTC.

A few counts support this clone. The chain combines TRBV29-1 with TRBJ2-7; 8 bases are shared with TRBD1. CDR3 size: 14 residues. Per germline, CDR1 SQVTM and CDR2 ANQGSEA. The V gene end was trimmed by 0 bases and the J gene end by 3 bases; junction bases not matched to a gene: 4. The CDR3 sequence is CSVEDPGTGYEQYF. CDR3 DNA sequence: TGCAGCGTTGAAGATCCCGGGACAGGCTACGAGCAGTACTTC.

The chain is built from TRBV10-1 and TRBJ2-2; 7 bases match TRBD2. The germline V gene encodes CDR1 WNHNN and CDR2 SYGVQD (reference sequence). The ends lost 6 bases at V and 6 bases at J; junction bases unmatched: 1. The CDR3 totals 12 residues. This CDR3 reads CASRGRAGELFF. CDR3 bases: TGCGCCAGCAGGGGGAGGGCCGGGGAGCTGTTTTTT.

The genes are TRBV4-1 and TRBJ1-2; maybe TRBD1 (5 bases). Between the trimmed V and J ends, which lost 0 bases and 8 bases, there was a span of 16 bases. This CDR3 spans 15 amino acids. The germline V gene has CDR1 MGHRA and CDR2 YSYEKL. In DNA, the CDR3 is TGCGCCAGCAGCCAAGATGCCAGGGAGGCGCGGGGCTACACCTTC. It is translated as CASSQDAREARGYTF.

This sequence joins TRBV18 and TRBJ2-2; D remains unclear. The CDR3 is 14 residues long. CDR1 and CDR2 from the germline V gene are KGHSH and LQKENI. V dropped 2 bases and J dropped 2 bases, with 6 bases sitting between them. The CDR3: CASSPGGNTGELFF. CDR3 coding DNA: TGTGCCAGCTCACCAGGCGGTAACACCGGGGAGCTGTTTTTT.

The V call is TRBV5-5, the J call TRBJ2-2, with 10 bases that match TRBD2. Losses at the gene ends were 4 bases for V and 0 bases for J; bases not matched to a gene: 12. Germline V gene lookup returns CDR1 SGHKS and CDR2 YYEKEE (reference sequence). This CDR3 has 19 amino acids. The CDR3 region has the DNA TGTGCCAGCAGCGCGGGGTTTAGCGGGGGGCCCTCGAACACCGGGGAGCTGTTTTTT. It yields the protein CASSAGFSGGPSNTGELFF.

The V and J genes are TRBV5-4 and TRBJ2-1; no clear D. The CDR3 has 16 amino acids. Trimming left V 0 bases short and J 7 bases short, with 17 bases between. The germline CDR1 and CDR2 sequences are SGHNT and YYREEE (reference sequence). CDR3 coding DNA: TGTGCCAGCAGCTTGGGAGCCCCCTCACTCCGGAATGAGCAGTTCTTC. Its translation: CASSLGAPSLRNEQFF.

The chain employs TRBV9 and TRBJ1-3; 11 bases agree with TRBD1. There are 15 residues in the CDR3. Germline assignment: CDR1 SGDLS and CDR2 YYNGEE. Trimming cost V 3 bases and J 3 bases; bases outside gene matches: 2. The CDR3 bases are TGTGCCAGCAGCGGGACAGGGGGCGGTGGAAACACCATATATTTT. Protein product: CASSGTGGGGNTIYF.

The rearrangement uses TRBV6-5 and TRBJ2-2; D unclear. In germline, CDR1 is MNHEY, CDR2 SVGAGI. V dropped 0 bases and J dropped 2 bases, with 7 bases sitting between them. The CDR3 is 15 residues long. CDR3 amino acids: CASSYSLYNTGELFF. The CDR3 bases are TGTGCCAGCAGTTACTCGTTGTATAACACCGGGGAGCTGTTTTTT.

V usage is TRBV10-3 and J usage is TRBJ1-1, with TRBD1 identical over 10 bases. The CDR3 extends over 15 amino acids. CDR1 and CDR2 from the germline V gene are ENHRY and SYGVKD. V lost 3 bases, J lost 5 bases, and 6 bases stayed unmatched. In nucleotides, the CDR3 is TGTGCCATCAGTGACAGGGACAGGGGAAGGACTGAAGCTTTCTTT. Translating it yields CAISDRDRGRTEAFF.

This rearrangement joins TRBV6-1 to TRBJ1-3; 8 nucleotides line up with TRBD1. J gave up 0 bases and V 2 bases, and 9 bases lay outside the gene matches. The CDR3 totals 18 residues. Germline assignment: CDR1 MNHNS and CDR2 SASEGT. CDR3 coding DNA: TGTGCCAGCAGTGAATTGTTGCAGGGGGCATTCTCTGGAAACACCATATATTTT. This gives the protein CASSELLQGAFSGNTIYF.

The CDR3 is CASSSPETTNYGYTF. The CDR3 coding sequence is TGTGCCAGCAGCTCGCCTGAGACCACTAACTATGGCTACACCTTC. The chain carries TRBV7-9 and TRBJ1-2; D call uncertain. Germline assignment: CDR1 SEHNR and CDR2 FQNEAQ (reference sequence). Between the trimmed V and J ends, which lost 4 bases and 0 bases, there was a span of 12 bases. The CDR3 runs 15 residues.

J is TRBJ2-3 and V is TRBV6-6; maybe TRBD2 (5 bases). V shed 6 bases and J shed 0 bases, with 13 bases lying between them. The germline V gene has CDR1 MNHNY and CDR2 SVGAGI (reference sequence). The CDR3 extends over 15 amino acids. CDR3 sequence (DNA): TGTGCCAGCAGCCACTACTCGGGGAGCACAGATACGCAGTATTTT. Translation: CASSHYSGSTDTQYF.

The chain links TRBV5-4 to TRBJ2-5; possibly TRBD1 for D (8 bases). The CDR3 totals 13 residues. Trimming stripped 4 bases from V and 9 bases from J, with 16 bases between. CDR1 is SGHNT and CDR2 is YYREEE in the germline V gene (reference sequence). CDR3 region: CASSGGDRIPQYF. DNA for the CDR3: TGTGCCAGCAGCGGGGGGGACAGGATTCCCCAGTACTTC.

This clone appeared a few times. The V call is TRBV2, the J call TRBJ2-7; 9 bases align to TRBD1. Germline trimming cut 6 bases from V and 8 bases from J; bases unmatched to any gene: 14. Germline V gene sequence: CDR1 SNHLY, CDR2 FYNNEI. The CDR3 runs 15 residues. The CDR3: CASSPRADRGGQQYF. The CDR3 DNA follows: TGTGCCAGCAGCCCCAGGGCGGACAGGGGAGGTCAGCAGTACTTC.

The chain combines TRBV6-4 with TRBJ2-2, with 10 bases identical to TRBD2. The CDR3 loop spans 14 amino acids. Unmatched junction bases numbered 2, after V lost 6 bases and J lost 4 bases. CDR1 is MRHNA and CDR2 is SNTAGT in the germline V gene. The chain's CDR3 is CASSERGGTGELFF. Here the CDR3 DNA reads TGTGCCAGCAGCGAGCGGGGGGGCACCGGGGAGCTGTTTTTT.

The rearrangement joins TRBV30 to TRBJ1-2; 7 nucleotides agree with TRBD1. Trimming took 3 bases from V and 0 from J; bases not matched to a gene: 4. Germline CDR1 GTSNPN, CDR2 SVGIG (reference sequence). The length of the CDR3 is 14 residues. The CDR3 coding sequence is TGTGCCTGGAGGAGGGGGCGGGCTAACTATGGCTACACCTTC. It specifies CAWRRGRANYGYTF.

This chain connects TRBV5-4 to TRBJ2-3, with TRBD2 as a possible D gene (6 bases). Germline CDR1 reads SGHNT; CDR2 reads YYREEE (reference sequence). This CDR3 is 15 amino acids long. The V end lost 0 bases, the J end lost 2 bases, and 10 bases lay between the germline ends. CDR3 nucleotides: TGTGCCAGCAGCTTGGATGGGGGGTTCACAGATACGCAGTATTTT. It is translated as CASSLDGGFTDTQYF.

The chain recombines TRBV6-5 with TRBJ2-2; weak D call: TRBD1 (6 bases). The CDR3 covers 14 residues. V lost 7 bases, J lost 5 bases, and 14 bases lay in between. Germline CDR1 and CDR2: MNHEY and SVGAGI. The CDR3 coding sequence is TGTGCCAGCAACAGGGCCGCTCAGACCGGGGAGCTGTTTTTT. Its translation is CASNRAAQTGELFF.

A few counts support this clone. V and J are TRBV7-9 and TRBJ2-7; D possibly matches TRBD1 or TRBD2 (5 bases each). The V end was cut by 5 bases, the J end by 7 bases, with 12 bases between. The germline CDR1 and CDR2 sequences are SEHNR and FQNEAQ (reference sequence). The CDR3 contains 12 residues. In nucleotides, the CDR3 is TGTGCCAGCAGCCCTCCGAGGGGTGAGCAGTACTTC. Encoded protein: CASSPPRGEQYF. The full variable domain, completed using reference TRBV7-9 and TRBJ2-7, is DTGVSQNPRHKITKRGQNVTFRCDPISEHNRLYWYRQTLGQGPEFLTYFQNEAQLEKSRLLSDRFSAERPKGSFSTLEIQRTEQGDSAMYLCASSPPRGEQYFGPGTRLTVT.

The chain is built from TRBV30 and TRBJ1-2, with a possible D match to TRBD1 (5 bases). The ends were cut back, 5 bases at V and 4 bases at J, with 17 bases in the middle. The CDR3 runs to 14 residues. CDR1 is GTSNPN, CDR2 SVGIG, per germline (reference sequence). The CDR3 DNA is TGTGCCTGGGGGACCGGGACGGGATTCTATGGCTACACCTTC. Translated, it gives CAWGTGTGFYGYTF.